The TCR beta chain under discussion was sequenced for a study of OX40 agonist ivuxolimab in advanced cancers. Whole-study context: A male proportion of about 84% was recorded, with mean age approximately 60 years and range about 20 to 79.

Germline V gene data show CDR1 as SGHAT and CDR2 as FQNNGV. The ends lost 5 bases at V and 3 bases at J; junction bases unmatched: 9. CDR3 length equals 15 residues. Assay: immunoSEQ multiplex PCR; the TCRdb copy retains only in-frame clones and omits some. The sample shows about 67,000 clones, roughly 82% of them seen only once. Study-wide results and caveats: At 0.1 to 3.0 mg/kg, CD4+ and CD8+ blood T cells expanded clonally by week 6.

Blood samples were obtained at baseline, cycle 4 day 1, and cycle 7 day 1. Turning to this clone: The antigen remains unidentified.

The receptor was derived from an adult with an advanced solid tumor such as melanoma, head and neck, liver or kidney cancer. The sample consisted of CD4+ or CD8+ T cells sorted from blood, taken in a trial of the OX40 agonist ivuxolimab. V gene TRBV11-2 combines with J gene TRBJ2-7, with 8 nucleotides matching TRBD1. The chain's CDR3 is CASSDGQGLHYEQYF. The CDR3 DNA reads TGTGCCAGCAGCGATGGACAGGGTCTACACTACGAGCAGTACTTC.